Reported below is one T cell receptor (beta chain). Its antigen is not identified. This CDR3 comprises 14 residues. Germline CDR1 and CDR2: SGHNT and YENEEA. Trimming took off 5 bases at V and 7 bases at J, with 17 bases between the two ends. This entry belongs to a study of cytomegalovirus exposure and HLA in healthy donors. Both 60 Vbeta primers and 13 Jbeta primers went into the PCR. Only in-frame clones appear in the TCRdb table, and some are missing; sequencing was by immunoSEQ multiplex PCR. The sample lists 75,000 to 90,000 clones; about 85% were seen once. Findings and caveats of the study: The study listed roughly 160 cytomegalovirus-associated TCR beta chains.

The sequence was collected from a man aged 35-49 years in good health and CMV-seropositive. Input material: PBMCs. V gene TRBV11-3 combines with J gene TRBJ1-2, with D possibly being TRBD1 (6 bases). For the CDR3, the DNA is TGTGCCAGCAGCGGAATTCTAGCAGGGGCTGGCTACACCTTC. Translation: CASSGILAGAGYTF.